A selection of T cell receptor beta chains follows, all from one sample in a study of blood T cell repertoires in COVID-19. TCRdb keeps only in-frame clones here, not all; method: immunoSEQ multiplex PCR. This table holds 10,000 to 15,000 clones, about three quarters found once. Specimen: peripheral blood. These receptors all come from a man aged 55-75 years with COVID-19, enrolled during active disease. CDR3s include the opening cysteine and the closing phenylalanine or tryptophan. D genes are given only for firm matches. Only part of the rows carry a size: once, few, many, or a class if the clone is expanded.

V gene: TRBV19; D gene: NA; clone size: NA; J gene: TRBJ2-6; CDR3 DNA: TGTGCCGCAGGGACACTGGGGTCTGGGGCCAACGTCCTGACTTTC; CDR3 protein: CAAGTLGSGANVLTF
V gene: TRBV5-1; D gene: TRBD2; clone size: NA; J gene: TRBJ2-3; CDR3 DNA: TGCGCCAGCAGCGGGGTAGCGGGGGTCACCACAGATACGCAGTATTTT; CDR3 protein: CASSGVAGVTTDTQYF
V gene: TRBV2; D gene: TRBD1; clone size: NA; J gene: TRBJ1-6; CDR3 DNA: TGTGCCAGCAGAATGATCCCGGGACAGGGTGGTTCACCCCTCCACTTT; CDR3 protein: CASRMIPGQGGSPLHF
V gene: TRBV5-6; D gene: NA; clone size: NA; J gene: TRBJ1-5; CDR3 DNA: TGTGCCAGCAGCTTTACAGGACAGCCCCAGCATTTT; CDR3 protein: CASSFTGQPQHF
V gene: TRBV4-1; D gene: TRBD1; clone size: few; J gene: TRBJ1-2; CDR3 DNA: TGCGCCAGCAGCCCACAGGGGCCGTCGGGCTATGGCTACACCTTC; CDR3 protein: CASSPQGPSGYGYTF
V gene: TRBV20-1; D gene: NA; clone size: NA; J gene: TRBJ1-1; CDR3 DNA: TGCAGTGCCGGGGGGGTCGCTGAAGCTTTCTTT; CDR3 protein: CSAGGVAEAFF
V gene: TRBV6-6; D gene: NA; clone size: few; J gene: TRBJ2-6; CDR3 DNA: TGTGCCGTGGGACAGGCCAACGTCCTGACTTTC; CDR3 protein: CAVGQANVLTF
V gene: TRBV11-2; D gene: TRBD1; clone size: NA; J gene: TRBJ2-6; CDR3 DNA: TGTGCCAGCAGGGGACCGACAGGGACCCTCTCTGGGGCCAACGTCCTGACTTTC; CDR3 protein: CASRGPTGTLSGANVLTF
V gene: TRBV4-3; D gene: TRBD1; clone size: few; J gene: TRBJ1-2; CDR3 DNA: TGCGCCAGCAGCCAAGACTTGTTTGAAGGGACAGGGAACAACTATGGCTACACCTTC; CDR3 protein: CASSQDLFEGTGNNYGYTF
V gene: TRBV5-1; D gene: NA; clone size: few; J gene: TRBJ1-1; CDR3 DNA: TGCGCCAGCAGGATGGACAATATGAACACTGAAGCTTTCTTT; CDR3 protein: CASRMDNMNTEAFF
V gene: TRBV18; D gene: TRBD2; clone size: NA; J gene: TRBJ2-3; CDR3 DNA: TGTGCCAGCTCAAGGGGACTAGAGAGCACAGATACGCAGTATTTT; CDR3 protein: CASSRGLESTDTQYF
V gene: TRBV27; D gene: TRBD1; clone size: NA; J gene: TRBJ2-2; CDR3 DNA: TGTGCCAGCAGTTTACCGACAGGGGGCTCGGTAACCGGGGAGCTGTTTTTT; CDR3 protein: CASSLPTGGSVTGELFF